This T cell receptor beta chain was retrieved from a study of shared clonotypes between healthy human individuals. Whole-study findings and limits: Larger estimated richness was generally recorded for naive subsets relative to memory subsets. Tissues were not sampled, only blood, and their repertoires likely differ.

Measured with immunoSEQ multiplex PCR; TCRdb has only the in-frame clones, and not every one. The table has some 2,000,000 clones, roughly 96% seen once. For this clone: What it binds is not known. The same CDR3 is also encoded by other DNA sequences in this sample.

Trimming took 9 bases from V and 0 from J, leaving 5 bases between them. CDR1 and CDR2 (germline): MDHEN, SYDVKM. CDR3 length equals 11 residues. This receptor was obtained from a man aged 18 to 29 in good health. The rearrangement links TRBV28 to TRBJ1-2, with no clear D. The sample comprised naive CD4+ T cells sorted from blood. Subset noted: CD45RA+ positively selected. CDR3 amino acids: CASSPNYGYTF. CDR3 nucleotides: TGTGCCAGTTCCCCTAACTATGGCTACACCTTC.